This record concerns one T cell receptor beta chain sequence. Its cognate antigen has yet to be identified. No per-base quality is available; no much larger clone lies one base away. TCRbeta CDR3 regions were amplified from genomic DNA by means of the immunoSEQ Assay, a bias-controlled multiplex PCR. The study's own analysis went as follows. Nucleated cell counts per sample were estimated from amplification of reference gene primers within the assay. To quantify the absolute abundance of each unique TCRbeta CDR3 rearrangement, sequence reads were collapsed and filtered. Productive Simpson clonality was computed per sample as the square root of Simpson's diversity index over productive rearrangements. Not all clones reach the TCRdb copy of this immuneACCESS table, which keeps in-frame sequences only. Checked studies attribute under half of the gap to unresolved V genes and leave the rest unexplained. Clonal size and the V and J genes are those of that table, whereas D and trimming came from the DNA. This sample lists fewer than 300,000 clones; approximately 90% were detected once. The top ten constitute roughly 1.1% of the sample.

Unmatched junction bases come to 11, with V trimmed by 2 bases and J by 3 bases. From its cysteine to its phenylalanine, the CDR3 spans 17 amino acids. Just the 51-base CDR3 DNA is kept, in frame starting at base 1. In the germline V gene (reference sequence), CDR1 corresponds to SGHNT and CDR2 to YYREEE. This entry comes from a study of blood T cell repertoires in COVID-19 (dated by TCRdb to the early 2020s). Concerning the study at large: Samples from collaborators originated in the United States, Italy and Spain and spanned both the acute and convalescent phases of COVID-19. The material from the prospective study consisted of cDNA or gDNA derived from T cells, B-cell-depleted T cells, or PBMCs. Subjects who had been exposed to COVID-19, were actively infected with it, or had recovered from it provided the deeply sampled blood TCRbeta repertoires that made up the dataset. The repertoires were released in a freely available public database intended as a resource for research on the immune response to SARS-CoV-2. The samples were drawn from two sources: the first 160 participants of the ongoing ImmuneRACE study, and over 950 subjects contributed by 6 global collaborators. Nearly every sample came with metadata listing a de-identified subject ID, COVID-19 status, age in years and sex. Where HLA class I and class II types were available, the types were taken from metadata supplied by the sample provider, not from assay-based typing.

Participants in the prospective study were enrolled through a virtual design, were aged 18 to 89 years, and lived in 24 United States geographic areas. In the prospective study, participants were assigned to cohorts based on the clinical history participants reported in a screening survey and a study questionnaire. For ImmuneRACE Cohort 3, a participant was defined as recovered based on two consecutive negative NP/OP PCR tests, clearance by a healthcare professional, or resolution of symptoms. In the prospective study, whole blood, serum and a nasopharyngeal or oropharyngeal swab were collected from each participant by mobile phlebotomists. Over a roughly 2-month period, participants in the prospective study had the option of providing additional blood draws and questionnaires. Blood samples from the prospective study were shipped frozen or at room temperature prior to DNA extraction. On the study overall, not on this receptor specifically: How much clinical and demographic metadata was included differed by source and by participant, and the metadata was provided uncurated.

The sequence was collected from a woman aged 30 to 39 who had recovered from COVID-19. The chain employs TRBV5-4 and TRBJ2-7; the central 10 bases match TRBD2. The material sequenced was PBMCs or T cells enriched from blood (not recorded which). In nucleotide form, the sequence is TGTGCCAGCAGCTTATACAGGACTAGCGGAGGAAACTACGAGCAGTACTTC. This encodes CASSLYRTSGGNYEQYF.